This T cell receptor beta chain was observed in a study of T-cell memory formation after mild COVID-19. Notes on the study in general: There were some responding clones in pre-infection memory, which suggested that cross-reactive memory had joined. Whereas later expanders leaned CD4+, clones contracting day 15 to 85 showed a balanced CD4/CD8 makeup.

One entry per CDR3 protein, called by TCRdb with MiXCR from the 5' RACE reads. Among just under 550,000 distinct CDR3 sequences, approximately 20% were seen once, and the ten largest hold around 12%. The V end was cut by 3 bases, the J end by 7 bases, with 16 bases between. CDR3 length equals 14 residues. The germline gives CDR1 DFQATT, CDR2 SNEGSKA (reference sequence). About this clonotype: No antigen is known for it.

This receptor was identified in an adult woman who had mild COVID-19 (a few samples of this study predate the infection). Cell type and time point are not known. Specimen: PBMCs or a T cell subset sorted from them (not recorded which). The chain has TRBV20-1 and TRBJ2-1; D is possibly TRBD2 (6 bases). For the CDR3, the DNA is TGCAGTGCTAGGGGGGGAGCTTTGGTAAATGAGCAGTTCTTC. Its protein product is CSARGGALVNEQFF.